The 3 T cell receptor beta chains reported below all come from one sample, sequenced in a study of beta chain features in type 1 diabetes (dated by TCRdb to 2016 to 2019). Their antigens remain unidentified. What the research found in general, with its limitations: A moderate but significant shortening of TCRB CDR3 length was observed in type 1 diabetes patients in all four CD4+ subsets.

Libraries were built with the immunoSEQ multiplex PCR assay. All of the isolated RNA was reverse transcribed with the High Capacity cDNA Reverse Transcription Kit, so expressed TCRB transcripts were sequenced. As stored in TCRdb, this immuneACCESS dataset retains in-frame rearrangements with V and J assigned. A fraction of the clones does not appear; measured against another copy, unresolved V genes explain less than half of the discrepancy, and the remainder lacks a known reason. The sample has some 350,000 clones on record, about 13% of them singletons. The ten largest clonotypes hold roughly 0.015% of the sample. Input material: naive CD4+ T cells from blood. The meaning of the sample's cell subset or site label: true naive CD4+ T cells. The source is a woman under 30 with type 1 diabetes.

The chain has TRBV5-1 and TRBJ2-1; 9 nucleotides match TRBD1. CDR3 size: 14 residues. CDR1 and CDR2 (germline): SGHRS, YFSETQ. The trim removed 7 bases at V and 6 bases at J, leaving 8 bases unmatched. The CDR3, as DNA: TGCGCCAGCGTCCTGGGACAGGGAGGCAATGAGCAGTTCTTC. This gives the protein CASVLGQGGNEQFF.

This clone showed up just a few times. The gene calls are TRBV7-2 and TRBJ2-1; 8 bases are shared with TRBD1. This CDR3 is built from 13 residues. Trimming took 4 bases from V and 12 from J; bases not matched to a gene: 8. Per the germline V gene, CDR1 is SGHTA and CDR2 is FQGNSA. The CDR3 DNA reads as TGTGCCAGCAGCTCGGGACAGGCAGGGGGGCAGTTCTTC. Its translation: CASSSGQAGGQFF.

This chain links TRBV18 with TRBJ1-2, with 7 bases matching TRBD1. This CDR3 has 13 amino acids. The junction had 3 bases not matched to a gene; V was cut back by 4 bases and J by 4 bases. The V gene's germline CDR1 is KGHSH and CDR2 LQKENI. The CDR3 coding sequence is TGTGCCAGCTCACTAGGGACAGTCTATGGCTACACCTTC. Translating gives CASSLGTVYGYTF.